A single sample is the source of the 5 T cell receptor beta chains below, sequenced in a study of T cell responses to AZD1222 COVID-19 vaccine listed by TCRdb under 2021. In the paper's terms, the time point label means: baseline before first vaccination. Libraries were prepared through the immunoSEQ multiplex PCR assay. This is the immuneACCESS table as TCRdb keeps it, with only in-frame sequences that have V and J called. A part of the clones is gone; compared with another copy, unresolved V genes explain less than half, and the rest is unexplained. This sample gives 130,000 to 150,000 clones in total; about nine tenths of them show up just once. Together, the top ten hold over 1.5% of the sample. The sample here was peripheral blood, taken on day 0 of AZD1222 vaccination. These receptors were taken from an adult in good health.

The V gene is TRBV3-1 (or the pseudogene TRBV3-2), the J gene TRBJ2-2, with D perhaps TRBD2 (5 bases). Germline CDR1 LGHDT, CDR2 YNNKEL (reference sequence). The CDR3 runs to 14 residues. Between the trimmed V and J ends, which lost 4 bases and 6 bases, there was a span of 12 bases. CDR3 nucleotides: TGTGCCAGCAGCCTACGGACTGGAGCCGGGGAGCTGTTTTTT. It encodes CASSLRTGAGELFF.

This clone was detected once. This chain uses TRBV20-1 with TRBJ2-1; TRBD2 matches at 7 bases. The germline V gene encodes CDR1 DFQATT and CDR2 SNEGSKA (reference sequence). Unmatched junction bases numbered 8, after V lost 3 bases and J lost 6 bases. The CDR3 is 14 amino acids. The CDR3 DNA reads TGCAGTGCTAGTCGTGGGGACTACTCCAATGAGCAGTTCTTC. Translated: CSASRGDYSNEQFF.

This chain uses TRBV5-5 with TRBJ1-6; the D is unclear. Trimming shortened V by 4 bases and J by 4 bases, and 6 bases separated the two germline ends. Germline V gene sequence: CDR1 SGHKS, CDR2 YYEKEE (reference sequence). CDR3 length: 13 residues. The CDR3 reads CASSGEYNSPLHF. Written as DNA, the CDR3 is TGTGCCAGCAGCGGAGAGTATAATTCACCCCTCCACTTT. Using reference TRBV5-5 and TRBJ1-6 for the parts outside the CDR3, the full variable domain is DAGVTQSPTHLIKTRGQQVTLRCSPISGHKSVSWYQQVLGQGPQFIFQYYEKEERGRGNFPDRFSARQFPNYSSELNVNALLLGDSALYLCASSGEYNSPLHFGNGTRLTVT.

The rearrangement links TRBV7-9 to TRBJ1-2; no clear D gene. In germline, CDR1 is SEHNR, CDR2 FQNEAQ (reference sequence). This CDR3 comprises 12 residues. V lost 1 base, J lost 4 bases, and 4 bases lay in between. The chain's CDR3 is CASSLDSYGYTF. The CDR3 DNA sequence: TGTGCCAGCAGCTTAGACAGCTATGGCTACACCTTC.

The genes are TRBV3-1 (or the pseudogene TRBV3-2) and TRBJ1-3; 7 nucleotides align to TRBD1. The ends lost 3 bases at V and 4 bases at J; junction bases unmatched: 9. The CDR3 covers 16 residues. Germline CDR1 is LGHDT and CDR2 is YNNKEL (reference sequence). The CDR3 spells CASSQRTGIFGNTIYF. The CDR3 DNA follows: TGTGCCAGCAGCCAGAGGACAGGTATCTTCGGAAACACCATATATTTT.